This T cell receptor beta chain was captured in a study of blood T cells in healthy people across ages (dated by TCRdb to between 2015 and 2017). Regarding the study in general: In model experiments, template switching captured about one uniquely barcoded TCR beta cDNA molecule for every two T cells. To avoid experimental bias, donors of different ages were randomly spread across the sequencing lanes. The study measured age-related changes in TCR beta repertoire diversity using deep sequencing normalized with unique cDNA molecular identifiers. Using the same blood draw, the study looked at two additional independent replicas of 1 million unique cDNA reads for two donors, one aged 18 to 29 and the other aged 80 or older. Four age groups were formed from the donors: young (average around 15 years), middle-aged (approximately 39), aged (about 68) and long-lived (around 80). What the authors observed across the whole study: Donor CMV infection status was unknown, potentially confounding age-related changes in expanded clonotypes. Observed TCR beta diversity per million T cells fell roughly linearly with age, and a significant reduction was already apparent by age about 38. Estimates of total diversity based on one million sequenced T cells were considered lower bounds and underestimates. Compared with the aged group, the long-lived group had more naive CD4+ T cells, fewer expanded clones and increased TCR diversity, suggesting age selection. There was a strong correlation between observed TCR beta diversity and the percentage of naive T cells measured by flow cytometry. Since profiling was done on bulk unsorted PBMCs, naive and antigen-experienced compartments could not be conclusively compared.

This clonotype turned up a few times. Its binding antigen is unknown. Base qualities were left out, and no much larger clone turns up one base away. Donors were 30 to 45 systemically healthy Caucasian individuals from Russia aged 6 to 90 years. About 10 milliliters of peripheral blood were drawn from each donor into EDTA-treated Vacutainer tubes. Ficoll-Paque density-gradient centrifugation was used to isolate PBMCs, with at least 7 million obtained per sample. Total RNA was extracted from PBMCs with Trizol reagent, with at least 5.5 micrograms obtained per sample. For every donor, an aliquot of PBMCs went through flow cytometry to measure the percentages of naive CD45RAhigh/CD27high T cells. The germline V gene encodes CDR1 SGHRS and CDR2 YFSETQ. After removal of 1 base from V and 5 bases from J, the junction retains 11 bases not matched to a gene. From cysteine to phenylalanine, the CDR3 is 18 amino acids long. The DNA shown is the 54-base CDR3, in frame from base 1.

Library preparation used 5' RACE. The instrument given in TCRdb is Illumina HiSeq 2500. The second PCR ran for roughly 7 to 12 cycles and used a J-beta primer mix along with a sample-barcoded 5' primer. A unique molecular identifier was introduced onto each TCR beta cDNA molecule by a template-switch 5' adaptor carrying 12 random nucleotides. At least 3 million CDR3-containing paired-end reads were obtained from each sample. First-strand cDNA synthesis was performed from all RNA using the Mint cDNA synthesis kit, with priming by a TRBC-specific oligonucleotide. Following uracil-DNA glycosylase treatment, a first 18-cycle PCR with universal primers M1SS and BC2_uni_R was performed on all cDNA. The paper's data handling went like this. For normalization, 1 million high-quality reads, each with a distinct molecular identifier, were randomly selected from each sample. Reads with shared molecular identifiers were discarded instead of being binned into consensus sequences. MiTCR, run with a Q25 quality threshold and the strictest error-elimination algorithm, handled CDR3 identification, clonotype clustering and error correction. A nonparametric unseen species model with Euler transformation was used to estimate a lower bound on total TCR beta diversity. TCRdb trimmed public reads at Q25 via fastp, called clones via MiXCR and kept in-frame beta chains. Entries that share a CDR3 protein sequence are merged under the most common genes and DNA. The V and J calls come from TCRdb's annotation, not from the publication. Counted in this sample were under 2 million distinct CDR3 sequences; about 35% of them appeared once. The ten largest clonotypes hold approximately 10% of the sample.

The TCR sequence derives from a woman younger than 45 in good health. What was sequenced was blood. The rearrangement joined TRBV5-1 to TRBJ2-1; 11 bases in the junction line up with TRBD2. The encoded CDR3 is CASSLPSGRLGPNNEQFF. The DNA sequence is given as TGCGCCAGCAGCTTGCCTAGCGGGAGGCTGGGGCCTAACAATGAGCAGTTCTTC.